The T cell receptor beta chain described here comes from a study of cytomegalovirus exposure and HLA in healthy donors. For the study at large: Earlier, roughly 180 million T cells were analyzed, and over 95 million unique TCR beta sequences were found among them.

The PCR employed 60 Vbeta primers together with 13 Jbeta primers. Under the authors' procedure: Later reanalysis found 75 million to 95 million unique TCR beta chains, roughly 10 million of them shared. Clones were sequenced by immunoSEQ multiplex PCR, and TCRdb holds only the in-frame ones, with some missing. V and J calls and clone size follow that table, whereas D and trimming were derived from the DNA. Of under 200,000 clones in the sample, roughly 80% were seen once. Germline V gene sequence: CDR1 MNHEY, CDR2 SVGAGI. The junction had 12 bases not matched to a gene; V was cut back by 7 bases and J by 4 bases. The CDR3 consists of 15 residues. Study-wide results and caveats: Later on, a genetic analysis was performed. It linked a missense variant in DCLRE1C with V- and J-gene trimming of TCR beta. TCR beta chains numbering 150 to 200 were designated cytomegalovirus-associated.

Comment on this clone: Its specificity is unknown.

This clonotype was obtained from a female donor in good health and CMV-seronegative. The chain couples TRBV6-5 to TRBJ1-2; TRBD1 matches 7 bases. Sequencing was done on a sample of PBMCs. CDR3 bases: TGTGCCAGCACCCAAGACCGCAGGGGGACCTATGGCTACACCTTC. Residues: CASTQDRRGTYGYTF.